These T cell receptor beta chains were read from a single sample in a study of tissue T cells after allogeneic stem cell transplantation. Repertoires were generated with immunoSEQ multiplex PCR, while TCRdb's copy carries only in-frame clones and drops some. The profile shows roughly 730 clones, 74% of them singletons. The sequencing here drew on bone marrow, taken at autopsy. The receptor set was obtained from a female patient between 18 and 50 years old with steroid-refractory graft-versus-host disease after an allogeneic stem cell transplant. The graft donor may have given rise to some T cells. The CDR3 runs from the conserved cysteine through the conserved F or W. The D gene is left open where the match is weak. Clone size is not always given. Where it is, it says once, few, many or a class for expanded clones.

D | J | V | size | CDR3 | DNA
TRBD2 | TRBJ2-3 | TRBV10-2 | - | CASSEVSGWGGTSTDTQYF | TGCGCCAGCAGTGAAGTTAGCGGGTGGGGGGGGACTAGCACAGATACGCAGTATTTT
- | TRBJ1-3 | TRBV7-2 | - | CASRSGLYSGNTIYF | TGTGCCAGCAGATCAGGACTGTACTCTGGAAACACCATATATTTT
- | TRBJ2-6 | TRBV29-1 | - | CSVKSGANVLTF | TGCAGCGTCAAGTCTGGGGCCAACGTCCTGACTTTC
- | TRBJ2-7 | TRBV9 | few | CASGGTYEQYF | TGTGCCAGCGGGGGAACCTACGAGCAGTACTTC
- | TRBJ1-6 | TRBV6-5 | - | CASKPVNLNSPLHF | TGTGCCAGCAAGCCGGTAAACCTAAATTCACCCCTCCACTTT
- | TRBJ2-3 | TRBV4-1 | - | CASSQADTQYF | TGCGCCAGCAGCCAAGCTGATACGCAGTATTTT
TRBD1 | TRBJ2-5 | TRBV4-2 | - | CASSPNDRVWEETQYF | TGTGCCAGCAGCCCGAACGACAGGGTTTGGGAAGAGACCCAGTACTTC
- | TRBJ2-5 | TRBV5-1 | - | CASSSLAPETQYF | TGCGCCAGCAGCTCCCTAGCCCCAGAGACCCAGTACTTC
TRBD2 | TRBJ2-1 | TRBV9 | - | CASNGGVDYNEQFF | TGTGCCAGCAACGGGGGGGTCGACTACAATGAGCAGTTCTTC
- | TRBJ2-1 | TRBV5-1 | - | CASSLGRGVDEQFF | TGCGCCAGCAGCTTAGGGAGGGGGGTCGATGAGCAGTTCTTC
TRBD1 | TRBJ1-1 | TRBV4-2 | - | CASSHQRQGLMGTEAFF | TGTGCCAGCAGCCACCAACGACAGGGCCTTATGGGTACTGAAGCTTTCTTT
TRBD1 | TRBJ2-7 | TRBV5-4 | - | CASSSQGAREQYF | TGTGCCAGCAGCTCACAGGGGGCGAGAGAGCAGTACTTC
TRBD2 | TRBJ2-2 | TRBV7-9 | - | CASSLDLAVNTGELFF | TGTGCCAGCAGCTTAGATCTAGCGGTTAACACCGGGGAGCTGTTTTTT
- | TRBJ2-2 | TRBV2 | - | CASSEALGGPHTGELFF | TGTGCCAGCAGTGAAGCGCTTGGGGGACCTCACACCGGGGAGCTGTTTTTT
TRBD1 | TRBJ1-2 | TRBV24-1 | - | CATSDAGTGYGYTF | TGTGCCACCAGTGATGCCGGGACAGGATATGGCTACACCTTC
TRBD2 | TRBJ2-1 | TRBV9 | - | CASSVGQTSDEQFF | TGTGCCAGCAGCGTAGGACAAACTAGCGATGAGCAGTTCTTC
- | TRBJ1-1 | TRBV7-9 | - | CASSSERGGGGGRTEAFF | TGTGCCAGCAGCTCAGAGAGGGGGGGCGGAGGAGGGAGGACTGAAGCTTTCTTT
- | TRBJ1-3 | TRBV4-1 | - | CASSQTGNFGNTIYF | TGCGCCAGCAGCCAAACAGGGAACTTTGGAAACACCATATATTTT
TRBD2 | TRBJ2-5 | TRBV5-1 | - | CASSPLLAGEETQYF | TGCGCCAGCAGCCCCCTATTAGCGGGGGAAGAGACCCAGTACTTC
- | TRBJ1-3 | TRBV6-5 | - | CASSYSKNSGNTIYF | TGTGCCAGCAGTTACTCGAAAAACTCTGGAAACACCATATATTTT
- | TRBJ2-1 | TRBV29-1 | - | CSVALGSGNEQFF | TGCAGCGTTGCCCTCGGTAGCGGAAATGAGCAGTTCTTC
- | TRBJ1-1 | TRBV2 | - | CASPGLNTEAFF | TGTGCCAGCCCCGGGCTGAACACTGAAGCTTTCTTT
- | TRBJ1-1 | TRBV19 | few | CASSGRPGLGEAFF | TGTGCCAGTAGTGGACGCCCGGGCTTGGGGGAAGCTTTCTTT
TRBD1 | TRBJ1-1 | TRBV7-6 | once | CASSRTGGTEAFF | TGTGCCAGCAGTCGGACAGGGGGCACTGAAGCTTTCTTT
TRBD1 | TRBJ2-7 | TRBV27 | - | CASSAGTGPFEQYF | TGTGCCAGCAGCGCCGGGACAGGGCCTTTCGAGCAGTACTTC
TRBD1 | TRBJ1-1 | TRBV6-5 | once | CASRHPDRGRTEAFF | TGTGCCAGCAGGCACCCGGACAGGGGGAGGACTGAAGCTTTCTTT
- | TRBJ2-3 | TRBV7-9 | - | CASFGNEGGTDTQYF | TGTGCCAGCTTTGGCAATGAGGGTGGGACAGATACGCAGTATTTT
TRBD1 | TRBJ2-1 | TRBV19 | - | CASNDRGSYNEQFF | TGTGCCAGTAATGACAGGGGCTCCTACAATGAGCAGTTCTTC
- | TRBJ1-5 | TRBV2 | once | CASSEYRAGNQPQHF | TGTGCCAGCAGTGAATATAGGGCGGGCAATCAGCCCCAGCATTTT
- | TRBJ1-2 | TRBV21-1 | - | CASSSPGQTIRGYTF | TGTGCCAGCAGCTCGCCGGGACAAACAATTAGAGGCTACACCTTC
TRBD2 | TRBJ2-3 | TRBV5-1 | - | CASSWLAGEGTDTQYF | TGCGCCAGCAGCTGGCTAGCGGGCGAAGGAACAGATACGCAGTATTTT
TRBD2 | TRBJ2-3 | TRBV5-5 | - | CASSFGLAGGRRDTQYF | TGTGCCAGCAGCTTTGGACTAGCGGGGGGCCGGAGAGATACGCAGTATTTT
- | TRBJ1-4 | TRBV7-9 | few | CASSSPREKLFF | TGTGCCAGCAGCTCCCCTAGGGAAAAACTGTTTTTT
- | TRBJ1-6 | TRBV27 | - | CASTSPPGRGSPLHF | TGTGCCAGCACCTCGCCGCCAGGGCGCGGTTCACCCCTCCACTTT